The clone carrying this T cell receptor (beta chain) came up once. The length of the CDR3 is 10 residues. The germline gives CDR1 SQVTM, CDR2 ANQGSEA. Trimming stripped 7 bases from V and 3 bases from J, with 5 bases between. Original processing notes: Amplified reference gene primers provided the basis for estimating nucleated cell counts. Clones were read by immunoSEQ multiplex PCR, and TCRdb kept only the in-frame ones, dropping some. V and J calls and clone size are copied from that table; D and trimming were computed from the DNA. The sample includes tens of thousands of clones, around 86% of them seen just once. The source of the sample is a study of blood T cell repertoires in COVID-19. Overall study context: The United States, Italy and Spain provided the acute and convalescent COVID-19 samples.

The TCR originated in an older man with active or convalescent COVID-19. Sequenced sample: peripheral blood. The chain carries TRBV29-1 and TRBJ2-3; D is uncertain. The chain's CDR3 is CSGETDTQYF. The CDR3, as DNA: TGCAGCGGAGAGACAGATACGCAGTATTTT.